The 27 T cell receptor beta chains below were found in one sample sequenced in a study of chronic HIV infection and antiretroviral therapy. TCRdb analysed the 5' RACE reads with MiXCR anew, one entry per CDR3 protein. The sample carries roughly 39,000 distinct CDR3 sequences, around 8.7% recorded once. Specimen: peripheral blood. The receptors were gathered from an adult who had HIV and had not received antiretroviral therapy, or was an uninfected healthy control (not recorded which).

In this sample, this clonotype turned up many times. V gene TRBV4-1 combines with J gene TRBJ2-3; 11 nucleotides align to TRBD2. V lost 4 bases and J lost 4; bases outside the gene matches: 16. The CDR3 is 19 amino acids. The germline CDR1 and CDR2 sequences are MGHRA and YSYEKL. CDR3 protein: CASSLTSGSYVGAADTQYF. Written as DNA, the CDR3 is TGCGCCAGCAGCCTAACTAGCGGGAGTTACGTAGGAGCGGCAGATACGCAGTATTTT.

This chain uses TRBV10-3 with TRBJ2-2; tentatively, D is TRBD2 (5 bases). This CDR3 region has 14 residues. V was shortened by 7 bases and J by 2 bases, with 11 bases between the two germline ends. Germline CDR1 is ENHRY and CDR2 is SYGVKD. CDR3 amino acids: CAITGIGNTGELFF. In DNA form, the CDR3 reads TGTGCCATCACGGGGATCGGTAACACCGGGGAGCTGTTTTTT.

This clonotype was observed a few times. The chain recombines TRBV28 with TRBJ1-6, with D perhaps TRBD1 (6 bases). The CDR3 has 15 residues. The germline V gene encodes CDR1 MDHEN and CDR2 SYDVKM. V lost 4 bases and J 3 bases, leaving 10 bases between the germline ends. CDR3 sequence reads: CASSSGTNYNSPLHF. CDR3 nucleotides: TGTGCCAGCAGTTCCGGGACAAACTATAATTCACCCCTCCACTTT.

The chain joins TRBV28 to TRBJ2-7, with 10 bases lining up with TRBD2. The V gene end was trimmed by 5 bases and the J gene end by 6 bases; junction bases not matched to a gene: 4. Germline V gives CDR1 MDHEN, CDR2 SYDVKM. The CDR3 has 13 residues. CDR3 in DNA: TGTGCCAGCAGTCTGACTAGCGGGCCCGAGCAGTACTTC. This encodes CASSLTSGPEQYF.

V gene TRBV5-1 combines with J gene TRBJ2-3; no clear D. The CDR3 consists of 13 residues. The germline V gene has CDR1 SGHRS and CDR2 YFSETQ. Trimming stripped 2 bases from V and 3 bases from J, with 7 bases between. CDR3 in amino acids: CASSFESTDTQYF. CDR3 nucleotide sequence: TGCGCCAGCAGCTTCGAGAGTACAGATACGCAGTATTTT.

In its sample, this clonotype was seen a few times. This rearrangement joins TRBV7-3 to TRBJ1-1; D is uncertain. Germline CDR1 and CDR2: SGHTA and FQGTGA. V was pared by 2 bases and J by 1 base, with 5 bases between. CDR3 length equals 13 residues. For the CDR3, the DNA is TGTGCCAGCAGCTTATCACAGAACACTGAAGCTTTCTTT. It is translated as CASSLSQNTEAFF.

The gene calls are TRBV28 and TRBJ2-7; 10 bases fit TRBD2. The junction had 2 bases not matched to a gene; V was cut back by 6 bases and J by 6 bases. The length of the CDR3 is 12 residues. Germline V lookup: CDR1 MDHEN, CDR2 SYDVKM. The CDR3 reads CASRLAGAEQYF. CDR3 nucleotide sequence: TGTGCCAGCAGGCTAGCGGGAGCCGAGCAGTACTTC.

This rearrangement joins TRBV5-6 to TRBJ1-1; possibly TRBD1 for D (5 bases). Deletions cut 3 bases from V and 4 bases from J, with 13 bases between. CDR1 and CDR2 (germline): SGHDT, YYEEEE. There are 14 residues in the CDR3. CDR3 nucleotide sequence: TGTGCCAGCAGCTCCGGGACCCAGGGCACTGAAGCTTTCTTT. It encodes CASSSGTQGTEAFF.

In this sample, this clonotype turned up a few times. CDR3 bases: TGTGCCAGCAGTTTACAGGGTGAAGAGACCCAGTACTTC. This codes for CASSLQGEETQYF. The V and J genes are TRBV28 and TRBJ2-5, with D perhaps matching TRBD1 (5 bases). This CDR3 has 13 residues. In germline, CDR1 is MDHEN, CDR2 SYDVKM. Trimming pared 2 bases from V and 3 bases from J, leaving 7 bases between.

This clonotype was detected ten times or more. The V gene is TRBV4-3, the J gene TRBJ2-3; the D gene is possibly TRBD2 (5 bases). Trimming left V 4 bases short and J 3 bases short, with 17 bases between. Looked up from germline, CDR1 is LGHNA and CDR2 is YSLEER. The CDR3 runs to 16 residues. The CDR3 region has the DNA TGCGCCAGCAGCCGAGCGGAAGGGTCTAGAACAGATACGCAGTATTTT. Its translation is CASSRAEGSRTDTQYF.

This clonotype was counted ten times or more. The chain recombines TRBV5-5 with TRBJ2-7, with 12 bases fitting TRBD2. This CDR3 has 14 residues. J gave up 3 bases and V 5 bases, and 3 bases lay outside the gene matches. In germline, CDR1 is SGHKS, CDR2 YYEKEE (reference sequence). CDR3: CASRMTSGSYEQYF. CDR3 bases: TGTGCCAGCAGAATGACTAGCGGGAGCTACGAGCAGTACTTC.

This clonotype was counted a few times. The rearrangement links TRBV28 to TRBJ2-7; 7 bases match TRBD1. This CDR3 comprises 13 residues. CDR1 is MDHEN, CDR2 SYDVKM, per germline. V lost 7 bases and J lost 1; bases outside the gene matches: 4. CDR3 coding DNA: TGTGCCAGCATTACGGACAGGTCCTACGAGCAGTACTTC. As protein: CASITDRSYEQYF.

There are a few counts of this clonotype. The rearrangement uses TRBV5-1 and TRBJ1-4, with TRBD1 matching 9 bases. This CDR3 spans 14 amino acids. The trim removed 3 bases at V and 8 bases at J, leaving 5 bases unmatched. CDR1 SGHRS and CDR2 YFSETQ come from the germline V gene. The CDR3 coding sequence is TGCGCCAGCAGCTCACAGGGGGCTGAAGAAAAACTGTTTTTT. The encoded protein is CASSSQGAEEKLFF.

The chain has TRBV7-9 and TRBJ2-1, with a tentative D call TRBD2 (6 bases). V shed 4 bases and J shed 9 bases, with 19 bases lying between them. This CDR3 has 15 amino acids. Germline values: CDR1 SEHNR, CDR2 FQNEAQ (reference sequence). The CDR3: CASSSKSGALGEQFF. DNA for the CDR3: TGTGCCAGCAGCTCAAAGTCGGGAGCCCTTGGTGAGCAGTTCTTC.

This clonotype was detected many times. The CDR3 DNA reads as TGCGCCAGCAGCCAAAGAGTGGGGAGAGCAGCTTTCTTT. Translated: CASSQRVGRAAFF. The chain is built from TRBV4-3 and TRBJ1-1, with no clear D. Germline values: CDR1 LGHNA, CDR2 YSLEER. V lost 2 bases and J 10 bases, leaving 14 bases between the germline ends. There are 13 residues in the CDR3.

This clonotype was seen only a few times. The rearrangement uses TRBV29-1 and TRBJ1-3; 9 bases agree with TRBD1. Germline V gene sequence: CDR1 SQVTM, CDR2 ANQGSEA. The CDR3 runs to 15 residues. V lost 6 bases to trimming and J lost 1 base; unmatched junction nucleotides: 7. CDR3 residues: CSVSLGTGSGNTIYF. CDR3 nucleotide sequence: TGCAGCGTATCACTCGGGACAGGGTCTGGAAACACCATATATTTT.

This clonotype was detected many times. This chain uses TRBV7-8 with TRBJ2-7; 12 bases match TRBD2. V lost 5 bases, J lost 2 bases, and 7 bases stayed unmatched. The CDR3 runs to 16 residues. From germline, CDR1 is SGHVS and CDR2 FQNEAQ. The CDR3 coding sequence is TGTGCCAGCAGCCCACGGACTAGCGGGAATGCCTACGAGCAGTACTTC. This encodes CASSPRTSGNAYEQYF. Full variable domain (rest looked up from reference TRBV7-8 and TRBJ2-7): GAGVSQSPRYKVAKRGQDVALRCDPISGHVSLFWYQQALGQGPEFLTYFQNEAQLDKSGLPSDRFFAERPEGSVSTLKIQRTQQEDSAVYLCASSPRTSGNAYEQYFGPGTRLTVT.

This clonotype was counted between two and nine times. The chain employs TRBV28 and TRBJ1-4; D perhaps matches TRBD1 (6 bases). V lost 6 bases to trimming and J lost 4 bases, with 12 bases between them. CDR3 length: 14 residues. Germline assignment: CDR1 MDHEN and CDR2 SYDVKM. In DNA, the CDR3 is TGTGCCAGCAGCCTTACAGGGTTTAATGAAAAACTGTTTTTT. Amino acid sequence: CASSLTGFNEKLFF.

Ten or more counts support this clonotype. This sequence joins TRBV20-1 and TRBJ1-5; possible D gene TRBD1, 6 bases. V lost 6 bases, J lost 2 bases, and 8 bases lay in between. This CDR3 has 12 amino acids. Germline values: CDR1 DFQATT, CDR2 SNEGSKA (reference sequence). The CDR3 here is CSAHRGNQPQHF. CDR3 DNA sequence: TGCAGTGCCCACAGGGGCAATCAGCCCCAGCATTTT.

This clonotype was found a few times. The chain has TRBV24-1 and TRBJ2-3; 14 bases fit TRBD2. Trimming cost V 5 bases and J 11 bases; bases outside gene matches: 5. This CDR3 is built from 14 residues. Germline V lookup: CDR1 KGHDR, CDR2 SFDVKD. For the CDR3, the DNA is TGTGCCACCAGTGCGGGACTAGCGGGAGTAAGGCAGTATTTT. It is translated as CATSAGLAGVRQYF.

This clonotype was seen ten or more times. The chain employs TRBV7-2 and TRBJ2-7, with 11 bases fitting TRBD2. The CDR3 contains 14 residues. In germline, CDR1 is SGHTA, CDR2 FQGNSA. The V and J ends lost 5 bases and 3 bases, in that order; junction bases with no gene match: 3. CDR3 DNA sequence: TGTGCCAGCAGCCCCGGGACTAGCGGCTACGAGCAGTACTTC. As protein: CASSPGTSGYEQYF. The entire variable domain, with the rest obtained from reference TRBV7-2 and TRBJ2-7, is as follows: GAGVSQSPSNKVTEKGKDVELRCDPISGHTALYWYRQSLGQGLEFLIYFQGNSAPDKSGLPSDRFSAERTGGSVSTLTIQRTQQEDSAVYLCASSPGTSGYEQYFGPGTRLTVT.

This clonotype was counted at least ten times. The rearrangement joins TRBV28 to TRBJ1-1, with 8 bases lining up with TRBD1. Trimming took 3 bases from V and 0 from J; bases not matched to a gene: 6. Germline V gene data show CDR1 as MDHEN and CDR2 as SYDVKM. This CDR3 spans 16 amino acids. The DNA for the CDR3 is TGTGCCAGCAGTTTTTCCCGGACAGGGTTGAACACTGAAGCTTTCTTT. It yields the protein CASSFSRTGLNTEAFF.

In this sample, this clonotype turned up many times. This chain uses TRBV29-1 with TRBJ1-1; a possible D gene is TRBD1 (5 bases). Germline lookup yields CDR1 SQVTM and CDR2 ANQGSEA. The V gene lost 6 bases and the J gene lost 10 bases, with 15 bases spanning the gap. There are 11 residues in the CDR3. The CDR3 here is CSVARLGGAFF. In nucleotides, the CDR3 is TGCAGCGTGGCACGGCTGGGGGGAGCTTTCTTT.

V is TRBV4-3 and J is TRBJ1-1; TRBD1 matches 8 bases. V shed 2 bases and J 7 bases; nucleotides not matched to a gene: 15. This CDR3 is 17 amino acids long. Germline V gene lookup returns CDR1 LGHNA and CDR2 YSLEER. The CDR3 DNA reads TGCGCCAGCAGCCAACCTAAACGCCGGGACAGGTCGATTGAAGCTTTCTTT. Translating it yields CASSQPKRRDRSIEAFF.

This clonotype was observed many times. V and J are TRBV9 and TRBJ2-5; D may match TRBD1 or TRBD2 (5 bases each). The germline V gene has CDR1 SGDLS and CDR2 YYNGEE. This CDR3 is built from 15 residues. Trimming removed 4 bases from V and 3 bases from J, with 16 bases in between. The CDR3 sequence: CASSPQNVGEETQYF. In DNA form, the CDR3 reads TGTGCCAGCAGCCCCCAAAATGTGGGGGAAGAGACCCAGTACTTC. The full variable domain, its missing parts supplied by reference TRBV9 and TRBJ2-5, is DSGVTQTPKHLITATGQRVTLRCSPRSGDLSVYWYQQSLDQGLQFLIQYYNGEERAKGNILERFSAQQFPDLHSELNLSSLELGDSALYFCASSPQNVGEETQYFGPGTRLLVL.

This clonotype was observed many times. The DNA for the CDR3 is TGTGCCAGCGGCCCGACTAGCGGAGACACAGATACGCAGTATTTT. As protein: CASGPTSGDTDTQYF. The V call is TRBV7-2, the J call TRBJ2-3, with TRBD2 matching over 9 bases. In germline, CDR1 is SGHTA, CDR2 FQGNSA. This CDR3 region has 15 residues. With V trimmed by 8 bases and J by 2 bases, 8 bases remained unmatched. The full variable domain, rest sourced from reference TRBV7-2 and TRBJ2-3, is GAGVSQSPSNKVTEKGKDVELRCDPISGHTALYWYRQSLGQGLEFLIYFQGNSAPDKSGLPSDRFSAERTGGSVSTLTIQRTQQEDSAVYLCASGPTSGDTDTQYFGPGTRLTVL.

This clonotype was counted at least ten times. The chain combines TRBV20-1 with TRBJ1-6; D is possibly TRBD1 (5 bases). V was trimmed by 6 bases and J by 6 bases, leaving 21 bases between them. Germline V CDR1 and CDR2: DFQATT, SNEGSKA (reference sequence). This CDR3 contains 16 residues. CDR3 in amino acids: CSAILDSPRGNSPLHF. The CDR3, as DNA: TGCAGTGCCATCCTAGACAGTCCCCGTGGTAATTCACCCCTCCACTTT.